Described below is a single T cell receptor (beta chain) sequence and its context. Germline values: CDR1 SQVTM, CDR2 ANQGSEA. CDR3 size: 11 residues. V lost 7 bases, J lost 3 bases, and 9 bases lay in between. The sample comes from a study of control samples from healthy donors and cancer patients. Method: immunoSEQ multiplex PCR; TCRdb's copy keeps in-frame clones and lacks some. Among approximately 53,000 clones listed, approximately 90% were seen once. This TCR came from a man younger than 45 with colorectal cancer. The sequenced sample was PBMCs. V and J are TRBV29-1 and TRBJ1-2; tentative D call: TRBD1 (6 bases). As DNA, the CDR3 is TGCAGCGCCTCAGGGGACTATGGCTACACCTTC. Translation gives CSASGDYGYTF.